This TCR beta chain is drawn from a study of blood T cell repertoires in COVID-19. Overall study context: Acute and convalescent COVID-19 specimens originated in the United States, Italy and Spain. From T cells, B-cell-depleted T cells, or PBMCs came the material, which was cDNA or gDNA.

From germline, CDR1 is MGHDK and CDR2 SYGVNS. Trimming cost V 6 bases and J 4 bases; bases outside gene matches: 17. There are 17 residues in the CDR3. Methods used by the authors: By means of reference gene primer amplification, nucleated cell counts were estimated. Measured with immunoSEQ multiplex PCR; TCRdb has only the in-frame clones, and not every one. The DNA was the basis for D and trimming; V, J and clone size are from that table. The data contain 200,000 to 250,000 clones, approximately 82% of them singletons. The receptor was isolated from an elderly woman with acute or convalescent COVID-19. The chain links TRBV25-1 to TRBJ1-2, with 7 bases matching TRBD1. The sample consisted of peripheral blood. The CDR3 loop is CASSAPPGQERGYGYTF. The CDR3 DNA reads TGTGCCAGCAGCGCTCCCCCTGGACAGGAAAGGGGCTATGGCTACACCTTC.